A single sample is the source of the 14 T cell receptor beta chains below, sequenced in a study of human T cells and chemical hapten exposure. Time point noted: pre-sensitization, week 0. Treatment in this sample: therapeutic diphenylcyclopropenone sensitization with weekly scalp DPC. TCRdb reanalysed the RACE reads using MiXCR and keeps one entry per CDR3 protein. The sample lists tens of thousands of distinct CDR3 sequences; 11% were seen once. The material sequenced was whole blood, taken in connection with sensitization to the hapten diphenylcyclopropenone (DPC). These receptors all come from a woman between 50 and 59 years old with alopecia areata. Some clones in this sample may be carry-over from other donors' samples.

This clonotype was observed at least ten times. The gene calls are TRBV5-1 and TRBJ2-1; possibly TRBD2 for D (5 bases). The V and J ends lost 6 bases and 8 bases respectively, with 15 bases between them. The CDR3 covers 13 residues. Germline CDR1 SGHRS, CDR2 YFSETQ. CDR3 sequence reads: CASNRGIQYEQFF. The CDR3 nucleotides are TGCGCCAGCAATAGAGGGATTCAGTATGAGCAGTTCTTC. Full variable domain (rest looked up from reference TRBV5-1 and TRBJ2-1): KAGVTQTPRYLIKTRGQQVTLSCSPISGHRSVSWYQQTPGQGLQFLFEYFSETQRNKGNFPGRFSGRQFSNSRSEMNVSTLELGDSALYLCASNRGIQYEQFFGPGTRLTVL.

V gene TRBV28 combines with J gene TRBJ2-1, with TRBD2 matching 10 bases. CDR1 is MDHEN, CDR2 SYDVKM, per germline. This CDR3 contains 15 residues. The V gene end was trimmed by 5 bases and the J gene end by 3 bases; junction bases not matched to a gene: 4. In DNA, the CDR3 is TGTGCCAGCAGTCCCACTAGCGGGAACTACAATGAGCAGTTCTTC. It encodes CASSPTSGNYNEQFF.

Ten or more counts support this clonotype. The chain links TRBV7-6 to TRBJ2-1; D gene ambiguous. The ends were cut back, 5 bases at V and 0 bases at J, with 11 bases in the middle. Germline CDR1 SGHVS, CDR2 FNYEAQ. CDR3 length equals 15 residues. The CDR3 region has the DNA TGTGCCAGCAGCCAAGAAGCTGTCTCCTACAATGAGCAGTTCTTC. Protein product: CASSQEAVSYNEQFF.

This clonotype has a count of ten or more. The gene calls are TRBV12-5 and TRBJ1-6, with a tentative D call TRBD1 (6 bases). Germline V gives CDR1 LGHNT, CDR2 FRNRAP. Trimming pared 1 base from V and 5 bases from J, leaving 15 bases between. The CDR3 extends over 17 amino acids. The CDR3 coding sequence is TGTGCTAGTGGTTTGGCACGGACAGCCTTTCATAATTCACCCCTCCACTTT. Translation gives CASGLARTAFHNSPLHF.

This clonotype has a count of ten or more. The chain has TRBV7-2 and TRBJ2-3; 10 nucleotides match TRBD2. This CDR3 is built from 18 residues. Losses at the gene ends were 0 bases for V and 0 bases for J; bases not matched to a gene: 6. CDR1 SGHTA and CDR2 FQGNSA come from the germline V gene. The CDR3 region is CASSLAPLSGGSTDTQYF. The CDR3 DNA reads as TGTGCCAGCAGCTTAGCCCCCCTTAGCGGGGGGAGCACAGATACGCAGTATTTT.

J is TRBJ2-2 and V is TRBV20-1, with 7 bases that match TRBD2. V was clipped by 6 bases and J by 3 bases; unmatched bases: 7. The V gene's germline CDR1 is DFQATT and CDR2 SNEGSKA (reference sequence). There are 14 residues in the CDR3. CDR3 region: CSAPTSLYTGELFF. The CDR3 nucleotides are TGCAGTGCCCCGACTAGCCTGTACACCGGGGAGCTGTTTTTT.

This clonotype has more than one count but fewer than ten. The rearrangement links TRBV11-3 to TRBJ2-7; no definite D call. The CDR3 is 15 residues long. V was pared by 1 base and J by 7 bases, with 17 bases between. In germline, CDR1 is SGHNT, CDR2 YENEEA. For the CDR3, the DNA is TGTGCCAGCAGCTTAGGGCCGAATCAGAAAATGGAGCAGTACTTC. Protein sequence: CASSLGPNQKMEQYF.

This clonotype turned up a few times. The rearrangement links TRBV2 to TRBJ1-4, with 8 bases lining up with TRBD1. This CDR3 spans 14 amino acids. Trimming removed 3 bases from V and 3 bases from J; junction bases left unmatched: 0. Germline V CDR1 and CDR2: SNHLY, FYNNEI. The CDR3 sequence: CASSEGQANEKLFF. The CDR3 bases are TGTGCCAGCAGTGAGGGACAGGCTAATGAAAAACTGTTTTTT. Combining the CDR3 with reference TRBV2 and TRBJ1-4 gives the whole variable domain EPEVTQTPSHQVTQMGQEVILRCVPISNHLYFYWYRQILGQKVEFLVSFYNNEISEKSEIFDDQFSVERPDGSNFTLKIRSTKLEDSAMYFCASSEGQANEKLFFGSGTQLSVL.

There are a few counts of this clonotype. V and J are TRBV6-5 and TRBJ2-1; D is possibly TRBD1 (6 bases). CDR1 MNHEY and CDR2 SVGAGI come from the germline V gene. The V end was cut by 2 bases, the J end by 7 bases, with 18 bases between. This CDR3 region has 16 residues. The CDR3 reads CASSYHLAAGANEQFF. As DNA, the CDR3 is TGTGCCAGCAGTTACCACCTCGCGGCAGGGGCAAATGAGCAGTTCTTC.

This clonotype occurred many times. Written as DNA, the CDR3 is TGTGCCAGCAGCTTATATGAGCCCCAGCATTTT. Protein: CASSLYEPQHF. The genes are TRBV7-2 and TRBJ1-5; no clear D gene. CDR3 length: 11 residues. With 2 bases removed from V and 8 bases from J, the gap between germline ends came to 4 bases. Germline values: CDR1 SGHTA, CDR2 FQGNSA.

DNA for the CDR3: TGTGCCAGCAGCTTAGCGCCGTCTGGAGCCTACGAGCAGTACTTC. Its translation is CASSLAPSGAYEQYF. The chain combines TRBV7-2 with TRBJ2-7, with D unresolved. Per germline, CDR1 SGHTA and CDR2 FQGNSA. V lost 0 bases to trimming and J lost 2 bases, with 11 bases between them. This CDR3 is built from 15 residues. Using reference TRBV7-2 and TRBJ2-7 for the parts outside the CDR3, the full variable domain is GAGVSQSPSNKVTEKGKDVELRCDPISGHTALYWYRQSLGQGLEFLIYFQGNSAPDKSGLPSDRFSAERTGGSVSTLTIQRTQQEDSAVYLCASSLAPSGAYEQYFGPGTRLTVT.

There are a few counts of this clonotype. This chain links TRBV6-1 with TRBJ2-2; D gene unclear. Trimming shortened V by 6 bases and J by 2 bases, and 10 bases separated the two germline ends. CDR1 and CDR2 from the germline V gene are MNHNS and SASEGT. This CDR3 is built from 14 residues. CDR3 amino acids: CASRGGTNTGELFF. In nucleotides, the CDR3 is TGTGCCAGCAGGGGCGGCACCAACACCGGGGAGCTGTTTTTT.

This clonotype showed up many times. The chain combines TRBV12-3 or TRBV12-4 with TRBJ2-1; weak D call: TRBD2 (5 bases). This CDR3 has 15 residues. The germline V and J ends were trimmed by 6 bases and 3 bases, with 15 bases remaining between them. The CDR3 reads CASSQNPGVYNEQFF. DNA of the CDR3: TGTGCCAGCAGCCAGAACCCCGGGGTCTACAATGAGCAGTTCTTC.

The chain combines TRBV2 with TRBJ2-2; 7 bases fit TRBD1. The CDR3 runs to 17 residues. The V segment lost 6 bases and the J segment 0 bases; nucleotides outside the gene matches: 10. CDR1 is SNHLY, CDR2 FYNNEI, per germline. As DNA, the CDR3 is TGTGCCAGCAGGGGCCACCCGGGACAGACGAACACCGGGGAGCTGTTTTTT. Translation: CASRGHPGQTNTGELFF. The whole variable domain, remainder taken from reference TRBV2 and TRBJ2-2, is EPEVTQTPSHQVTQMGQEVILRCVPISNHLYFYWYRQILGQKVEFLVSFYNNEISEKSEIFDDQFSVERPDGSNFTLKIRSTKLEDSAMYFCASRGHPGQTNTGELFFGEGSRLTVL.